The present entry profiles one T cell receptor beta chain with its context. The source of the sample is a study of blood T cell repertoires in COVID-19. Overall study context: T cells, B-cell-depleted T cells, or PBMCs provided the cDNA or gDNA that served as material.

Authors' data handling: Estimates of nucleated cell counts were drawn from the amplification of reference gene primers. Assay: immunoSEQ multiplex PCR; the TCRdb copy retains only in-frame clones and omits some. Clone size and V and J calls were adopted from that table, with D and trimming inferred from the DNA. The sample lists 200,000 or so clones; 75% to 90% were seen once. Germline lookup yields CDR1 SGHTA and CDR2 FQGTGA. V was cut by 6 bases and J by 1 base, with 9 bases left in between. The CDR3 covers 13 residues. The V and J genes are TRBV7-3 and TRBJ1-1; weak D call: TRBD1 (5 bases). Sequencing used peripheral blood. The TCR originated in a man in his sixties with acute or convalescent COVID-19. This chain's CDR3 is CASSIQENTEAFF. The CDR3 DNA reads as TGTGCCAGCAGTATACAGGAGAACACTGAAGCTTTCTTT. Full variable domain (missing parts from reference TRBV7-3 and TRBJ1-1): GAGVSQTPSNKVTEKGKYVELRCDPISGHTALYWYRQSLGQGPEFLIYFQGTGAADDSGLPNDRFFAVRPEGSVSTLKIQRTERGDSAVYLCASSIQENTEAFFGQGTRLTVV.